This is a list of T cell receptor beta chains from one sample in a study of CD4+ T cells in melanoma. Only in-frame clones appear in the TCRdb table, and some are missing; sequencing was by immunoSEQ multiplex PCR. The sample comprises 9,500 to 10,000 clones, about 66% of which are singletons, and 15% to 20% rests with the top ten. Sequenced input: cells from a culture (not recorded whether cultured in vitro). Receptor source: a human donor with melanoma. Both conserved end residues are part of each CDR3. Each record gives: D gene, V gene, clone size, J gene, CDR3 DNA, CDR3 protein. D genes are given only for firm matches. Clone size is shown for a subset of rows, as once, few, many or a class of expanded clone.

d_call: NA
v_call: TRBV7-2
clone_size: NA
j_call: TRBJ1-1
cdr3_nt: TGTGCCAGCAGCCCCTCAGTTGGGGTTACTGAAGCTTTCTTT
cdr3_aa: CASSPSVGVTEAFF

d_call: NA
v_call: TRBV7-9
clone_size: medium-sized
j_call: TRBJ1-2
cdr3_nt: TGTGCCAGCAGCTTAGAAACAGGCAACTATGGCTACACCTTC
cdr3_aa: CASSLETGNYGYTF

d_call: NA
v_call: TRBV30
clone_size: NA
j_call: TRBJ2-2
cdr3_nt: TGTGCCTGGAAGGCTAAGCAGCGCACCGGGGAGCTGTTTTTT
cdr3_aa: CAWKAKQRTGELFF

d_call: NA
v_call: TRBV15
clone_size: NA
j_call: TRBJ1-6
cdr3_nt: TGTGCCACCAGCAGGGACTCGGGGGCCGAGGTTTCACCCCTCCACTTT
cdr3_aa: CATSRDSGAEVSPLHF

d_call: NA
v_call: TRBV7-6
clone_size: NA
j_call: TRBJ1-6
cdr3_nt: TGTGCCAGCAGTTCAACAGGGTTCGGGTCACCCCTCCACTTT
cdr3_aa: CASSSTGFGSPLHF

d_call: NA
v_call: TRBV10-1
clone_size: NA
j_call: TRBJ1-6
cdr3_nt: TGCGCCAGCAGCACAAAGGGGACCACCTATAATTCACCCCTCCACTTT
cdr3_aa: CASSTKGTTYNSPLHF

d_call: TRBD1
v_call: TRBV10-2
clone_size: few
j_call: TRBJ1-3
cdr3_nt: TGCGCCAGCAGTGATACCGGGACAGGGGCTGGAAACACCATATATTTT
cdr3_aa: CASSDTGTGAGNTIYF

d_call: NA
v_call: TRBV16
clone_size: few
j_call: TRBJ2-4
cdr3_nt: TGTGCCAGCAGCCAACTGTACGGGACGGTAGCCAAAAACATTCAGTACTTC
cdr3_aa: CASSQLYGTVAKNIQYF

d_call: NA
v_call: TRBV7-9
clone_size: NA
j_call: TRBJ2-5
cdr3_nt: TGTGCCAGCAGCTACATGGGGGAGACCCAGTACTTC
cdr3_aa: CASSYMGETQYF

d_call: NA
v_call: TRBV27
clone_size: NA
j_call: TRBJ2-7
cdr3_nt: TGTGCCAGCAGTCCCAGAGGACGGAGCTACGAGCAGTACTTC
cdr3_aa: CASSPRGRSYEQYF

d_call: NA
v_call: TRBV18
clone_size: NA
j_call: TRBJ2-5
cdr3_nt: TGTGCCAGCTCACCGGAGCTTACGGGGGAGACCCAGTACTTC
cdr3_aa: CASSPELTGETQYF

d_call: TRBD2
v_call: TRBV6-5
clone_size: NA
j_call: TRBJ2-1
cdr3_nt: TGTGCCAGCAGTGTCTCGGGGCCGGGGGGGCAGTTCTTC
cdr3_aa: CASSVSGPGGQFF